This T cell receptor beta chain is from a study of T cell responses to AZD1222 COVID-19 vaccine (dated by TCRdb to the early 2020s). In terms of the full investigation: Because spike-specific TCR depth and breadth did not differ between the two schedules, AZD1222 recipients who got a second dose at roughly 4 weeks were pooled with those who got a second dose at roughly 12 weeks. A total of 233 trial participants underwent TCR sequencing, of whom 200 to 220 received two doses of AZD1222 and some 25 received two doses of the MenACWY control vaccine. Enrollment into the trials was organized by age into subgroups of 18-55, 56-69 and 70-plus years, and those subgroups contained 148, 28 and 57 TCR-sequenced participants, respectively.

The time point label here, explained by the study, means: baseline before first vaccination. Samples from vaccinated people were obtained from the UK trials COV001 and COV002, which included a single-blind randomized controlled phase 2/3 trial of AZD1222 (ChAdOx1 nCoV-19) in healthy adults. Trial participant PBMC samples were collected at day 0 and day 28 after the second dose for TCRbeta chain sequencing. The CDR3 regions of human TCRbeta chains were analyzed by immunosequencing. For the original study's pipeline: TCRs in the repertoires were matched against a reference library of SARS-CoV-2-specific TCRs that had been generated with the MIRA antigen-specificity platform. Breadth was defined as the fraction of unique TCRs that were SARS-CoV-2-associated, and depth was defined as the fraction of total T cells that were SARS-CoV-2-associated. Using the MIRA data, each spike-specific TCR was mapped to the spike region that the TCR reacts to and placed in a CD4 or CD8 class. Log10-transformed breadth and depth values were compared by one-way ANOVA with Sidak's multiple comparisons tests. The table was pulled from immuneACCESS by TCRdb, which kept in-frame rearrangements only. Such tables lose some clones; where checked, under half of the loss comes from unresolved V genes, and the rest has no known cause. That table supplies the V and J calls and clone size; D and trimming were determined from the DNA. The sample includes about 140,000 clones, with roughly 91% observed a single time. Roughly 9.1% of the sample comes from the top ten.

Results the study describes overall, beyond this receptor: After two AZD1222 doses, spike-specific TCR breadth and depth were significantly higher than at day 0 and than in MenACWY recipients. Most participants were white British and females outnumbered males, and the authors suggested that clonal diversity may have been underestimated. Conclusions about previously exposed vaccinees are limited because only six or seven AZD1222 recipients were SARS-CoV-2 seropositive at baseline. Nearly half of unique spike-specific TCRs reportedly recognized epitopes outside regions mutated in the B.1.351 and B.1.1.7 variants. Because no day 14 peak-response samples were available, the repertoires could be characterized only after the peak T cell response. In the small 56-69-year group, the increase in depth fell short of significance, most likely because of low power. The vaccine-associated CD4 TCRs covered the entire spike protein, and the dominant responses fell in regions 160-218 and 743-854.

The germline V gene gives CDR1 as MDHEN and CDR2 as SYDVKM. The CDR3 goes from the cysteine to the phenylalanine over 13 residues. Solely the CDR3 DNA is kept, with 39 bases framed from the first base. V is clipped by 8 bases and J by 0 bases, and the sequence between their germline boundaries is 10 bases long. Points on this clone: Its antigen target is currently unknown. No qualities accompany the bases; no much larger clone lies one base away.

The chain is made from TRBV28 and TRBJ1-1, with the D gene call left open. Sequences were derived from peripheral blood, sampled on day 0 of AZD1222 vaccination. This TCR was sampled from an adult in good health. The CDR3 corresponds to CASRKNLNTEAFF. The DNA sequence is given as TGTGCCAGCCGGAAAAACTTGAACACTGAAGCTTTCTTT.